This paragraph reports one TCR beta chain. The antigen is undetermined. Trimming at V came to 2 bases and at J to 8 bases, leaving 3 bases not matched to a gene. CDR3 length: 14 amino acids. Germline loops: CDR1 MNHEY, CDR2 SVGAGI. Time point of the sample: week 23, last vaccination. It was 300 ug of mutant IDH1 20-mer peptide that made up each vaccine dose, given with topical imiquimod. The entry originates in a study of a mutant IDH1 vaccine in newly diagnosed glioma. About the study: Patients in the study were vaccinated eight times, receiving shots in weeks 1, 3, 5, 7, 11, 15, 19 and 23. Commencement of vaccination occurred 4-6 weeks following radiotherapy alone, or concurrently with temozolomide cycles. The treated group averaged about 41 years old and was around 62% male, about 40% female. Notes on the study in general: Pseudoprogression apparently lacked any relation to changes in top peripheral T cell clonotypes.

Sequenced by immunoSEQ multiplex PCR; TCRdb stores in-frame clones only, minus some. Among 25,000 to 30,000 clones listed, roughly 80% were seen once. The rearrangement joins TRBV6-5 to TRBJ1-4; 9 bases are shared with TRBD1. The sample consisted of PBMCs, taken from a glioma patient whose treatment included an IDH1 peptide vaccine. This receptor was identified in a woman in her 30s with glioma. CDR3 bases: TGTGCCAGCAGTTACGGGACAGGGCCCGAAAAACTGTTTTTT. Translation: CASSYGTGPEKLFF.